This T cell receptor (beta chain) is drawn from a study of beta chain features in type 1 diabetes (dated by TCRdb to between 2017 and 2018). Notes on the research overall: Mean age, gender distribution, total cell number and subset yield were not different between patients and healthy donors. Regulatory and stem cell-like memory subsets were obtained from only 8 patients and roughly 8 healthy donors, while naive and central memory subsets were obtained from all 30 or so donors. A total of 107,917,701 sorted cells were examined across all samples, and RNA yield correlated strongly with the number of cells per subset. The study compared the TCRB repertoires of sorted circulating CD4+ T cell subsets in recently diagnosed type 1 diabetes patients with those in matched healthy donors. The study at large found these results: Shorter templates might have been favored by PCR, but patient and control samples were amplified and corrected together, so both groups would have been affected equally by any skew. Because the HLA sub-analyses included only small numbers of individuals, any influence of HLA type on TCRB rearrangement was left unresolved. Sequencing cDNA rather than genomic DNA could over-represent highly expressing activated cells, although activation and CD3 levels did not differ between groups. A moderate but significant shortening of TCRB CDR3 length was observed in type 1 diabetes patients in all four CD4+ subsets. The naive, central memory and regulatory TCRB repertoires appeared to resemble one another more closely among patients than among healthy donors. Fewer insertions and more nucleotide deletions at VDJ recombination sites were observed in patients with type 1 diabetes, implying thymic rearrangement abnormalities.

All of the isolated RNA was reverse transcribed with the High Capacity cDNA Reverse Transcription Kit, so expressed TCRB transcripts were sequenced. Deep immunoSEQ sequencing was performed on naive, central memory and regulatory T cell samples, with an average of approximately 3.9 million total reads per sample. After sorted cells were lysed in RLT buffer, RNA was extracted with DNase-treated RNeasy Micro or Mini kits, with the choice depending on cell number. Each cell subset was processed on its own to prevent cross-contamination, while patient and healthy donor samples were processed together. The immunoSEQ multiplex PCR was used to amplify TCRB sequences from cDNA, yielding 87-bp fragments that span the CDR3 region. Sequencing of the amplicons was performed on the Illumina HiSeq platform. The study's processing was this. Synthetic template baselines were used to correct PCR bias computationally, reads within Hamming distance 2 were collapsed together, and singletons that could not be merged were discarded. Reads were aligned to IMGT to assign V, D and J genes, CDR3 length, and insertions or deletions at six rearrangement sites. Within each subset, clonotype counts were normalized to sorted cell number, after which true diversity and Gini coefficients were computed with the tcR R package. The overlap coefficient, calculated on TCRB nucleotide sequences, was used to quantify repertoire sharing. As a proxy for the pre-selection repertoire, out-of-frame TCRB sequences from naive cells were analyzed. This is the immuneACCESS table as TCRdb keeps it, with only in-frame sequences that have V and J called. A part of the clones is gone; compared with another copy, unresolved V genes explain less than half, and the rest is unexplained. Clone size and the V and J calls come from that table; the DNA yielded D and trimming. Across this sample there are a few hundred thousand clones, with 20% to 25% seen only once. The top ten constitute roughly 0.013% of the sample.

Concerning this clone itself: Its antigen target is currently unknown. Nothing much larger sits one base from this clone, and base qualities are not available.

A single peripheral blood draw of about 116 mL on average was collected from each donor into heparinised tubes. A BD FACSAria II and a panel including CD45RO, CCR7, CD25, CD127, CD95 and CD27 were used to sort naive, central memory, regulatory and stem cell-like memory CD4+ T cells. Purity was above 98% for every sorted population. Right away, PBMCs were isolated by Lymphoprep density gradient centrifugation and were stained directly, with no culture step. To minimize batch effects, samples were stained and sorted in pairs, one healthy donor with one patient per experiment. V drops 2 bases and J drops 13 bases, leaving 15 bases in between. From a lookup of the germline V gene (reference sequence), CDR1 and CDR2 are GTSNPN and SVGIG. The CDR3 goes from the cysteine to the phenylalanine over 12 residues. The DNA shown is the 36-base CDR3, in frame from base 1.

The chain uses TRBV30 and TRBJ1-5; matching of 5 bases hints at TRBD1 as the D gene. The receptor was derived from a woman aged 25 to 39 with type 1 diabetes. The sample was naive CD4+ T cells from blood. The meaning of the sample's cell subset or site label: true naive CD4+ T cells. The bases are TGTGCCTGGAGTACAGGAGCCCCGGAACAGCATTTT. Its coded protein is CAWSTGAPEQHF.